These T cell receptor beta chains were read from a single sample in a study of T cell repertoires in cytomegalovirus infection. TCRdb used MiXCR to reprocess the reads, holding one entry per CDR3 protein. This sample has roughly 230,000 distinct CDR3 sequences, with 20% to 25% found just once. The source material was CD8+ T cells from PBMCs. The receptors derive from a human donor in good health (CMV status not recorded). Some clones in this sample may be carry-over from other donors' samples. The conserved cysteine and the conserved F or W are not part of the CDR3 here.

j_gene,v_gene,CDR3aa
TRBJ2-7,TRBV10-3,AISESDRGTEQY
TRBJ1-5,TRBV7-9,ASSKGGSNQPQH
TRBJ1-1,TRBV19,ASSWNTRGANTEAF
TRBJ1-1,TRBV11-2,ASSLGRDMNTEAF
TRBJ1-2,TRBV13,ASSSNPGTGPGGRYT
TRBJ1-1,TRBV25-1,ASSEGLGTEAF
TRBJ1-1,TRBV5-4,ASILGENTEAF
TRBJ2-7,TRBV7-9,ASSLEFGTGDYEQY
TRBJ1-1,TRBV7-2,ASSLTGVFEAF
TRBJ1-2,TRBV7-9,ASSLAGQGRGYT
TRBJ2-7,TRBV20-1,SARTSEAYEQY
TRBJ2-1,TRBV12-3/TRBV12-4,ASSYGGQINEQF
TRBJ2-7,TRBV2,ASNPIGTGTTYEQY
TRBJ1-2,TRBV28,ASSFEGGPGDYGYT